Each of the 23 T cell receptor beta chains below was sequenced from the same sample in a study of PD-1 blockade in classical Hodgkin lymphoma. Assay: immunoSEQ multiplex PCR; the TCRdb copy retains only in-frame clones and omits some. The sample has tens of thousands of clones; approximately 93% are singletons. Documented time point: newly diagnosed, previously untreated cHL patient sample. The sequencing sample was made of peripheral blood mononuclear cells (PBMCs). The receptors shown here come from a human donor with classical Hodgkin lymphoma.

The CDR3 nucleotides read TGTGCCAGCAGTCCGCGGACGAATCCTAATGAAAAACTGTTTTTT. It is translated as CASSPRTNPNEKLFF. The chain uses TRBV28 and TRBJ1-4; no firm D call. V was shortened by 5 bases and J by 3 bases, with 13 bases between the two germline ends. The germline V gene has CDR1 MDHEN and CDR2 SYDVKM. CDR3 length equals 15 residues.

In regard to this clone: Additional DNA sequences in this sample encode the identical CDR3. The rearrangement joins TRBV4-1 to TRBJ1-5; TRBD1 matches 8 bases. The CDR3 extends over 13 amino acids. Unmatched junction bases numbered 0, after V lost 1 base and J lost 7 bases. The germline V gene has CDR1 MGHRA and CDR2 YSYEKL. CDR3 DNA sequence: TGCGCCAGCAGCCAAGGACAGGGGCAGCCCCAGCATTTT. Amino acid sequence: CASSQGQGQPQHF.

The chain recombines TRBV9 with TRBJ2-3, with 9 bases matching TRBD2. The length of the CDR3 is 16 residues. Germline CDR1 is SGDLS and CDR2 is YYNGEE. Losses at the gene ends were 0 bases for V and 3 bases for J; bases not matched to a gene: 5. This CDR3 reads CASSVDPAGGTDTQYF. In nucleotides, the CDR3 is TGTGCCAGCAGCGTAGATCCAGCGGGGGGTACAGATACGCAGTATTTT. Full variable domain (outside the CDR3, taken from reference TRBV9 and TRBJ2-3): DSGVTQTPKHLITATGQRVTLRCSPRSGDLSVYWYQQSLDQGLQFLIQYYNGEERAKGNILERFSAQQFPDLHSELNLSSLELGDSALYFCASSVDPAGGTDTQYFGPGTRLTVL.

The chain is built from TRBV7-8 and TRBJ1-1; maybe TRBD1 (5 bases). This CDR3 contains 13 residues. The germline V and J ends were trimmed by 3 bases and 1 base, with 6 bases remaining between them. CDR1 is SGHVS, CDR2 FQNEAQ, per germline. The chain's CDR3 is CASSFGGNTEAFF. The CDR3 region has the DNA TGTGCCAGCAGCTTTGGGGGGAACACTGAAGCTTTCTTT.

This clone was seen a single time. CDR3 region: CASSKWGASYGYTF. CDR3 nucleotide sequence: TGTGCCAGCAGCAAGTGGGGAGCTTCCTATGGCTACACCTTC. This rearrangement joins TRBV21-1 to TRBJ1-2. TRBV21-1 is marked as a pseudogene. There are 14 residues in the CDR3.

The V and J genes are TRBV28 and TRBJ2-3; tentatively, D is TRBD1 (6 bases). V lost 11 bases and J lost 2, with 14 bases in between. This CDR3 has 13 residues. Germline V gene sequence: CDR1 MDHEN, CDR2 SYDVKM. DNA of the CDR3: TGTGCCGGAACCGACAGGACCACAGATACGCAGTATTTT. Translation: CAGTDRTTDTQYF.

This chain connects TRBV5-1 to TRBJ2-5, with D tentatively TRBD2 (5 bases). Germline V gives CDR1 SGHRS, CDR2 YFSETQ. The V gene lost 4 bases and the J gene lost 5 bases, with 6 bases spanning the gap. This CDR3 region has 11 residues. The CDR3 here is CASSPGETQYF. In DNA form, the CDR3 reads TGCGCCAGCAGCCCGGGGGAGACCCAGTACTTC. The variable domain in full, with the rest retrieved from reference TRBV5-1 and TRBJ2-5, is KAGVTQTPRYLIKTRGQQVTLSCSPISGHRSVSWYQQTPGQGLQFLFEYFSETQRNKGNFPGRFSGRQFSNSRSEMNVSTLELGDSALYLCASSPGETQYFGPGTRLLVL.

The chain uses TRBV21-1 and TRBJ2-5; the D call in the table, TRBD2, was not verified against the DNA. TRBV21-1 constitutes a pseudogene. The CDR3 runs 11 residues. In DNA, the CDR3 is TGTGCCAGCAGCCTACAAGAGACCCAGTACTTC. Amino acid sequence: CASSLQETQYF.

This rearrangement joins TRBV5-1 to TRBJ2-6; no reliable D call. Germline V gene sequence: CDR1 SGHRS, CDR2 YFSETQ. The CDR3 covers 15 residues. The V gene lost 0 bases and the J gene lost 3 bases, with 7 bases spanning the gap. The CDR3 protein is CASSLEGIGANVLTF. The DNA for the CDR3 is TGCGCCAGCAGCTTGGAAGGGATTGGGGCCAACGTCCTGACTTTC.

This clone appeared a single time. V gene TRBV5-4 combines with J gene TRBJ1-3; TRBD1 matches at 8 bases. The CDR3 is 17 residues long. CDR1 and CDR2 from the germline V gene are SGHNT and YYREEE (reference sequence). Trimming at V came to 0 bases and at J to 4 bases, leaving 9 bases not matched to a gene. In nucleotides, the CDR3 is TGTGCCAGCAGCTTGGGGCAGGGGGCGAGGACCGGAAACACCATATATTTT. Its protein is CASSLGQGARTGNTIYF.

V is TRBV27 and J is TRBJ2-1, with 7 bases aligning to TRBD1. This CDR3 contains 15 residues. Germline V gene data show CDR1 as MNHEY and CDR2 as SMNVEV (reference sequence). Germline trimming cut 6 bases from V and 2 bases from J; bases unmatched to any gene: 7. CDR3 loop: CASSVGQTTYNEQFF. DNA for the CDR3: TGTGCCAGCAGCGTGGGACAGACGACCTACAATGAGCAGTTCTTC.

The V gene is TRBV5-1, the J gene TRBJ2-1; the D gene is possibly TRBD2 (6 bases). Trimming pared 3 bases from V and 6 bases from J, leaving 13 bases between. The CDR3 is 14 amino acids. The V gene's germline CDR1 is SGHRS and CDR2 YFSETQ. CDR3 in amino acids: CASSWSRGINEQFF. The CDR3 nucleotides read TGCGCCAGCAGCTGGAGTCGGGGGATCAATGAGCAGTTCTTC.

CDR3 in amino acids: CSVEDRRPNTEAFF. CDR3 sequence (DNA): TGCAGCGTTGAAGACCGCCGCCCGAACACTGAAGCTTTCTTT. The chain carries TRBV29-1 and TRBJ1-1; D gene ambiguous. The CDR3 consists of 14 residues. CDR1 is SQVTM, CDR2 ANQGSEA, per germline. Trimming shortened V by 0 bases and J by 1 base, and 9 bases separated the two germline ends.

The J gene is TRBJ1-2, the V gene TRBV19; D gene unclear. The germline V gene encodes CDR1 LNHDA and CDR2 SQIVND (reference sequence). V was clipped by 6 bases and J by 8 bases, with 16 bases between them. The CDR3 runs to 13 residues. The CDR3 DNA sequence: TGTGCCAGTAGGACTGGTACAGCCAGGGGCTACACCTTC. Translation gives CASRTGTARGYTF.

The chain carries TRBV10-3 and TRBJ2-2; D remains unclear. V was clipped by 3 bases and J by 3 bases, with 8 bases between them. The CDR3 is made up of 14 amino acids. Germline values: CDR1 ENHRY, CDR2 SYGVKD. In DNA form, the CDR3 reads TGTGCCATCAGTGAAATTAGTGACACCGGGGAGCTGTTTTTT. It encodes CAISEISDTGELFF.

V is TRBV18 and J is TRBJ1-2; unclear D gene. V was trimmed by 3 bases and J by 3 bases, leaving 14 bases between them. Germline CDR1 and CDR2: KGHSH and LQKENI. There are 15 residues in the CDR3. The CDR3 DNA is TGTGCCAGCTCACCGGCCGGAGCTGGGGACTATGGCTACACCTTC. Translated: CASSPAGAGDYGYTF.

J is TRBJ1-4 and V is TRBV4-1; the D gene is possibly TRBD1 (5 bases). The V and J ends lost 3 bases and 5 bases respectively, with 13 bases between them. The V gene's germline CDR1 is MGHRA and CDR2 YSYEKL. The CDR3 has 15 amino acids. Here the CDR3 DNA reads TGCGCCAGCAGCCAGTCCGGGACTGTGAATGAAAAACTGTTTTTT. Protein: CASSQSGTVNEKLFF.

This rearrangement joins TRBV7-9 to TRBJ2-1; D gene ambiguous. The CDR3 loop spans 11 amino acids. Germline CDR1 reads SEHNR; CDR2 reads FQNEAQ (reference sequence). The V end was cut by 5 bases, the J end by 5 bases, with 4 bases between. The chain's CDR3 is CASSLDNEQFF. The CDR3 DNA reads as TGTGCCAGCAGCCTGGACAATGAGCAGTTCTTC.

The genes are TRBV5-1 and TRBJ2-2; 7 nucleotides line up with TRBD2. CDR1 and CDR2 (germline): SGHRS, YFSETQ. This CDR3 contains 18 residues. The J segment lost 2 bases and the V segment lost 1 base, leaving 11 bases of the junction unmatched. CDR3 protein: CASSLTGLAVFNTGELFF. The CDR3, as DNA: TGCGCCAGCAGCTTGACCGGCCTAGCGGTTTTTAACACCGGGGAGCTGTTTTTT.

Here the CDR3 reads CASSPRSGQETQYF. The CDR3 DNA reads TGTGCCAGCAGCCCCCGAAGCGGCCAAGAGACCCAGTACTTC. This chain joins TRBV7-8 and TRBJ2-5; a possible D gene is TRBD2 (5 bases). The V gene's germline CDR1 is SGHVS and CDR2 FQNEAQ. This CDR3 spans 14 amino acids. Trimming removed 5 bases at V and 1 base at J, with 11 bases between.

The chain uses TRBV29-1 and TRBJ2-7; 8 positions agree with TRBD1. The germline CDR1 and CDR2 sequences are SQVTM and ANQGSEA. The CDR3 contains 12 residues. Germline trimming cut 7 bases from V and 6 bases from J; bases unmatched to any gene: 8. This CDR3 is CSGGGQGGEQYF. CDR3 nucleotide sequence: TGCAGCGGTGGAGGACAGGGAGGCGAGCAGTACTTC.

J is TRBJ1-4 and V is TRBV7-2, with 10 nucleotides matching TRBD1. V gave up 6 bases and J gave up 10 bases; unmatched junction bases: 11. Germline V lookup: CDR1 SGHTA, CDR2 FQGNSA. This CDR3 spans 15 amino acids. The CDR3 bases are TGTGCCAGCAGTTCGCCCGGGACAGGGGTCGGAAAACTGTTTTTT. It is translated as CASSSPGTGVGKLFF.

The gene calls are TRBV6-1 and TRBJ1-2, with 7 bases identical to TRBD1. CDR3 length: 13 amino acids. Trimming cost V 6 bases and J 7 bases; bases outside gene matches: 8. Looked up from germline, CDR1 is MNHNS and CDR2 is SASEGT. CDR3 loop: CASSAGQRTGYTF. DNA of the CDR3: TGTGCCAGCAGCGCGGGACAGAGAACTGGCTACACCTTC.